The 27 T cell receptor beta chains in this list originate from one sample, sequenced in a study of OX40 agonist ivuxolimab in advanced cancers. The assay was immunoSEQ multiplex PCR, and TCRdb's table has in-frame clones only and misses some. The sample yields roughly 57,000 clones, 70% to 85% seen once. Here the sequenced sample was CD4+ or CD8+ T cells sorted from blood, taken in a trial of the OX40 agonist ivuxolimab. Receptors originate from an adult with an advanced solid tumor such as melanoma, head and neck, liver or kidney cancer.

The sample holds one count of this clone. The J gene is TRBJ2-3, the V gene TRBV10-3; D may correspond to TRBD1 or TRBD2 (6 bases each). Germline V CDR1 and CDR2: ENHRY, SYGVKD. CDR3 length equals 16 residues. Trimming stripped 0 bases from V and 4 bases from J, with 14 bases between. In DNA, the CDR3 is TGTGCCATCAGTGAGTCGGACTCCGGGGGCCCAGATACGCAGTATTTT. Its translation is CAISESDSGGPDTQYF.

V is TRBV6-5 and J is TRBJ2-1; 8 nucleotides line up with TRBD1. V lost 1 base and J lost 5; bases outside the gene matches: 1. Germline V gene data show CDR1 as MNHEY and CDR2 as SVGAGI. This CDR3 has 14 amino acids. CDR3 loop: CASSYYRGDNEQFF. The CDR3 DNA is TGTGCCAGCAGTTACTACAGGGGGGACAATGAGCAGTTCTTC.

This rearrangement joins TRBV7-2 to TRBJ2-1; TRBD2 matches at 9 bases. Germline V CDR1 and CDR2: SGHTA, FQGNSA. The CDR3 is made up of 13 amino acids. V shed 5 bases and J 10 bases; nucleotides not matched to a gene: 6. The CDR3 nucleotides are TGTGCCAGCAGCACGCGGGGGGGTCAGGAGCAGTTCTTC. Translated, it gives CASSTRGGQEQFF.

This sequence joins TRBV9 and TRBJ1-5; D may be TRBD1 (6 bases). The CDR3 runs to 16 residues. Per germline, CDR1 SGDLS and CDR2 YYNGEE. Trimming took 8 bases from V and 5 from J, leaving 23 bases between them. The CDR3, as DNA: TGTGCCAGAAGAGTACGGCCTCGCCCAGGGGATCAGCCCCAGCATTTT. Protein product: CARRVRPRPGDQPQHF.

This chain uses TRBV20-1 with TRBJ2-1; the D is unclear. The CDR3 contains 10 residues. CDR1 and CDR2 (germline): DFQATT, SNEGSKA (reference sequence). Deletions cut 8 bases from V and 7 bases from J, with 9 bases between. CDR3 sequence reads: CSTHGNEQFF. CDR3 nucleotides: TGCAGTACCCACGGGAATGAGCAGTTCTTC.

The CDR3 spells CASSRGDWGVDYTEAFF. For the CDR3, the DNA is TGTGCCAGCAGTCGTGGTGATTGGGGGGTGGATTACACTGAAGCTTTCTTT. The chain couples TRBV28 to TRBJ1-1, with D possibly being TRBD1 (5 bases). Trimming cost V 5 bases and J 3 bases, with 22 bases left between them. This CDR3 region has 17 residues. CDR1 is MDHEN, CDR2 SYDVKM, per germline.

The rearrangement uses TRBV6-5 and TRBJ2-7; TRBD1 agrees at 8 bases. Germline values: CDR1 MNHEY, CDR2 SVGAGI. V lost 5 bases and J lost 3; bases outside the gene matches: 3. The CDR3 spans 13 residues. CDR3 sequence reads: CASSIDRGYEQYF. For the CDR3, the DNA is TGTGCCAGCAGTATCGACAGGGGCTACGAGCAGTACTTC.

The chain joins TRBV9 to TRBJ2-2, with 14 positions matching TRBD2. CDR3 length equals 17 residues. V lost 4 bases, J lost 6 bases, and 8 bases stayed unmatched. Per the germline V gene, CDR1 is SGDLS and CDR2 is YYNGEE. CDR3 region: CASSLERGLAGAGELFF. CDR3 in DNA: TGTGCCAGCAGCCTCGAAAGGGGACTAGCGGGAGCCGGGGAGCTGTTTTTT.

The chain couples TRBV11-2 to TRBJ2-7, with 9 bases aligning to TRBD2. Germline assignment: CDR1 SGHAT and CDR2 FQNNGV. The CDR3 sequence is 15 residues long. Trimming removed 1 base from V and 6 bases from J; junction bases left unmatched: 7. The CDR3 here is CASSLARGRGGEQYF. The CDR3 region has the DNA TGTGCCAGCAGCTTAGCAAGGGGGCGGGGGGGCGAGCAGTACTTC.

This clone was counted only a few times. The chain carries TRBV7-8 and TRBJ1-1; D call uncertain. The CDR3 contains 15 residues. Germline V gives CDR1 SGHVS, CDR2 FQNEAQ. Between the trimmed V and J ends, which lost 0 bases and 7 bases, there was a span of 15 bases. The CDR3 nucleotides are TGTGCCAGCAGCTTAGCGGGGAGGTTGTGGGGTGAAGCTTTCTTT. Protein sequence: CASSLAGRLWGEAFF.

This sequence joins TRBV28 and TRBJ2-1; D gene uncertain. Germline V gene lookup returns CDR1 MDHEN and CDR2 SYDVKM. The CDR3 extends over 16 amino acids. V lost 1 base, J lost 1 base, and 11 bases lay in between. The CDR3 loop reads CASSLSGLLSYNEQFF. CDR3 coding DNA: TGTGCCAGCAGTTTATCCGGTTTACTTTCCTACAATGAGCAGTTCTTC.

The CDR3 sequence: CASSLAGGTGTGELFF. The DNA for the CDR3 is TGTGCCAGCAGCTTGGCGGGAGGAACGGGCACCGGGGAGCTGTTTTTT. The chain couples TRBV5-4 to TRBJ2-2, with 7 positions matching TRBD2. In germline, CDR1 is SGHNT, CDR2 YYREEE (reference sequence). This CDR3 is built from 16 residues. Trimming at V came to 0 bases and at J to 4 bases, leaving 6 bases not matched to a gene. Filled out from reference TRBV5-4 and TRBJ2-2, the complete variable domain reads ETGVTQSPTHLIKTRGQQVTLRCSSQSGHNTVSWYQQALGQGPQFIFQYYREEENGRGNFPPRFSGLQFPNYSSELNVNALELDDSALYLCASSLAGGTGTGELFFGEGSRLTVL.

V is TRBV28 and J is TRBJ2-7; TRBD2 matches 10 bases. V lost 6 bases to trimming and J lost 2 bases; unmatched junction nucleotides: 4. This CDR3 has 14 residues. Germline assignment: CDR1 MDHEN and CDR2 SYDVKM. The CDR3 spells CASSPAGGTYEQYF. CDR3 nucleotide sequence: TGTGCCAGCAGCCCAGCGGGAGGGACCTACGAGCAGTACTTC.

CDR3 sequence (DNA): TGTGCCAGCAGTTACCCTGCCGGGACGAACACTGAAGCTTTCTTT. This codes for CASSYPAGTNTEAFF. This sequence joins TRBV6-6 and TRBJ1-1; possibly TRBD1 for D (5 bases). The germline V gene encodes CDR1 MNHNY and CDR2 SVGAGI (reference sequence). This CDR3 contains 15 residues. V was clipped by 2 bases and J by 1 base, with 11 bases between them.

The V and J genes are TRBV19 and TRBJ2-7; 8 nucleotides line up with TRBD2. The CDR3 length is 16 residues. CDR1 is LNHDA and CDR2 is SQIVND in the germline V gene (reference sequence). J lost 4 bases, V lost 8 bases, and 16 bases had no gene match. The DNA of the CDR3 is TGTGCCAGTGGGTTGACGAGCGGGAGAAGGATATACGAGCAGTACTTC. Amino acid sequence: CASGLTSGRRIYEQYF.

The rearrangement links TRBV5-5 to TRBJ2-2; D is undetermined. From germline, CDR1 is SGHKS and CDR2 YYEKEE (reference sequence). This CDR3 has 15 residues. V was cut by 0 bases and J by 2 bases, with 8 bases left in between. The CDR3 loop is CASSLVQSNTGELFF. DNA for the CDR3: TGTGCCAGCAGCTTGGTACAGTCAAACACCGGGGAGCTGTTTTTT.

The chain combines TRBV9 with TRBJ2-1; TRBD2 aligns across 10 bases. Germline loops: CDR1 SGDLS, CDR2 YYNGEE. The V segment lost 0 bases and the J segment 7 bases; nucleotides outside the gene matches: 7. The CDR3 consists of 16 residues. The CDR3 sequence: CASSVAVASGRNEQFF. CDR3 nucleotide sequence: TGTGCCAGCAGCGTAGCTGTGGCTAGCGGGAGAAATGAGCAGTTCTTC.

The chain combines TRBV6-1 with TRBJ2-1; D not resolved. From germline, CDR1 is MNHNS and CDR2 SASEGT. This CDR3 region has 16 residues. Trimming pared 1 base from V and 0 bases from J, leaving 10 bases between. The CDR3 reads CASSEEVGNSYNEQFF. The CDR3 coding sequence is TGTGCCAGCAGTGAAGAGGTGGGAAACTCCTACAATGAGCAGTTCTTC.

The genes are TRBV7-2 and TRBJ2-5; 10 nucleotides line up with TRBD2. CDR1 and CDR2 (germline): SGHTA, FQGNSA. The J segment lost 4 bases and the V segment lost 5 bases, leaving 4 bases of the junction unmatched. This CDR3 has 14 residues. CDR3 nucleotide sequence: TGTGCCAGCAGCCCCGGACTAGCGGTAGAGACCCAGTACTTC. Translated, it gives CASSPGLAVETQYF.

The gene calls are TRBV2 and TRBJ2-3, with TRBD1 matching over 11 bases. Germline CDR1 and CDR2: SNHLY and FYNNEI. The ends lost 3 bases at V and 4 bases at J; junction bases unmatched: 3. This CDR3 has 15 residues. Here the CDR3 reads CASSDWDRGADTQYF. CDR3 sequence (DNA): TGTGCCAGCAGTGATTGGGACAGGGGGGCAGATACGCAGTATTTT.

Only a few counts were recorded for this clone. Because the CDR3 is missing its conserved closing phenylalanine or tryptophan, this is likely a read error. No DNA is shown, since the ends of the CDR3 on it are uncertain; the CDR3 is the one TCRdb lists. The chain carries TRBV5-4 and TRBJ1-1. The germline V gene encodes CDR1 SGHNT and CDR2 YYREEE (reference sequence). The CDR3 region is 12 residues in length, termini included. Here the CDR3 reads CASSLDQRAYAL.

This chain joins TRBV6-1 and TRBJ2-7; TRBD2 is a possible D gene (6 bases). Germline-derived CDR1 and CDR2 are MNHNS and SASEGT. Trimming stripped 8 bases from V and 3 bases from J, with 8 bases between. This CDR3 spans 11 amino acids. CDR3 bases: TGTGCCAGCGGGGACTTCTACGAGCAGTACTTC. This gives the protein CASGDFYEQYF.

The V and J genes are TRBV2 and TRBJ1-1; TRBD1 matches at 9 bases. This CDR3 has 16 residues. Germline CDR1 SNHLY, CDR2 FYNNEI. V was pared by 5 bases and J by 4 bases, with 11 bases of the junction left unmatched. This CDR3 reads CASSMDRGGFSTEAFF. The DNA of the CDR3 is TGTGCCAGCAGTATGGACAGGGGCGGATTCTCCACTGAAGCTTTCTTT.

The V call is TRBV7-3, the J call TRBJ1-2; D is perhaps TRBD1 (5 bases). Germline lookup yields CDR1 SGHTA and CDR2 FQGTGA. V lost 5 bases, J lost 0 bases, and 16 bases lay in between. The CDR3 sequence is 16 residues long. This CDR3 reads CASSESRQTSNYGYTF. DNA of the CDR3: TGTGCCAGCAGCGAGAGCCGACAGACCTCTAACTATGGCTACACCTTC.

The V and J genes are TRBV19 and TRBJ2-7; perhaps TRBD2 as D (5 bases). Germline V CDR1 and CDR2: LNHDA, SQIVND (reference sequence). Trimming removed 1 base at V and 7 bases at J, with 14 bases between. The CDR3 extends over 14 amino acids. The CDR3 sequence is CASSIGGGSREQYF. CDR3 nucleotide sequence: TGTGCCAGTAGTATAGGAGGCGGGTCAAGAGAGCAGTACTTC.

As DNA, the CDR3 is TGTGCCAGCAGCGTAGGTACCAGGGGGGGAGGAACTGAAGCTTTCTTT. It is translated as CASSVGTRGGGTEAFF. The chain combines TRBV9 with TRBJ1-1; 7 bases match TRBD1. This CDR3 has 16 amino acids. V lost 0 bases to trimming and J lost 5 bases; unmatched junction nucleotides: 10. Germline values: CDR1 SGDLS, CDR2 YYNGEE. Full variable domain (remainder filled in from reference TRBV9 and TRBJ1-1): DSGVTQTPKHLITATGQRVTLRCSPRSGDLSVYWYQQSLDQGLQFLIQYYNGEERAKGNILERFSAQQFPDLHSELNLSSLELGDSALYFCASSVGTRGGGTEAFFGQGTRLTVV.

J is TRBJ1-2 and V is TRBV5-4, with D maybe TRBD1 (5 bases). The V gene's germline CDR1 is SGHNT and CDR2 YYREEE (reference sequence). The CDR3 runs 16 residues. V was shortened by 2 bases and J by 8 bases, with 22 bases between the two germline ends. This CDR3 is CASSLTPRRAGTGYTF. Written as DNA, the CDR3 is TGTGCCAGCAGCTTAACCCCTCGCAGGGCTGGAACGGGCTACACCTTC. Combining the CDR3 with reference TRBV5-4 and TRBJ1-2 gives the whole variable domain ETGVTQSPTHLIKTRGQQVTLRCSSQSGHNTVSWYQQALGQGPQFIFQYYREEENGRGNFPPRFSGLQFPNYSSELNVNALELDDSALYLCASSLTPRRAGTGYTFGSGTRLTVV.